A selection of T cell receptor beta chains follows, all from one sample in a study of T cell changes during pregnancy in multiple sclerosis. Assay used: immunoSEQ multiplex PCR; TCRdb lists only in-frame clones, some missing. The profile shows 70,000 to 90,000 clones, approximately 91% of them singletons. Sample: PBMCs, taken in the first trimester of pregnancy. The receptors derive from a female donor in good health, serving as a control in a pregnancy study. Some clones in this sample may be carry-over from other donors' samples. Both conserved end residues are trimmed from each CDR3. The order of the fields is J gene, CDR3 length, V gene, CDR3 protein.

J: TRBJ1-1
length: 10
V: TRBV7-9
CDR3: ASSLILSEAF

J: TRBJ1-6
length: 15
V: TRBV5-4
CDR3: ASSLAGGGEGDSPLH

J: TRBJ2-5
length: 12
V: TRBV7-9
CDR3: ASSPSGFQETQY

J: TRBJ2-7
length: 12
V: TRBV2
CDR3: ASSEDRISYEQY

J: TRBJ1-6
length: 13
V: TRBV28
CDR3: ASRPPDREYSPLH

J: TRBJ1-3
length: 16
V: TRBV4-2
CDR3: ASSQYGQGPFSGNTIY

J: TRBJ2-7
length: 12
V: TRBV6-5
CDR3: ASSYGTSGYEQY

J: TRBJ1-2
length: 15
V: TRBV28
CDR3: ASSTKGEGNRNYGYT

J: TRBJ2-7
length: 12
V: TRBV16
CDR3: ASSPAAGDYEQY

J: TRBJ2-1
length: 14
V: TRBV15
CDR3: ATSRAGAGGYNEQF

J: TRBJ2-2
length: 16
V: TRBV5-1
CDR3: ASSYGLAGGTNTGELF

J: TRBJ1-2
length: 13
V: TRBV4-3
CDR3: ASSQTRGLSPGYT

J: TRBJ1-1
length: 12
V: TRBV14
CDR3: ASSPGQGFTEAF

J: TRBJ1-2
length: 10
V: TRBV7-9
CDR3: ASSPFPRGYT

J: TRBJ2-1
length: 14
V: TRBV7-2
CDR3: ASSLWGTSDYNEQF

J: TRBJ1-5
length: 16
V: TRBV5-1
CDR3: ASSLAKHLVRGNQPQH

J: TRBJ2-2
length: 14
V: TRBV9
CDR3: ASSSRLAGGVGELF

J: TRBJ2-2
length: 14
V: TRBV2
CDR3: ATSARTGRNTGELF

J: TRBJ2-5
length: 14
V: TRBV5-4
CDR3: ASSLGGTGGRETQY

J: TRBJ2-5
length: 14
V: TRBV7-2
CDR3: ASSRRGLARQETQY

J: -
length: 15
V: TRBV28
CDR3: ASSFLGPGQGPSEQY

J: TRBJ2-1
length: 14
V: TRBV15
CDR3: ATSRGASGGNNEQF

J: TRBJ1-6
length: 14
V: TRBV7-9
CDR3: ASSSITLLYNSPLH

J: TRBJ1-1
length: 11
V: TRBV11-1
CDR3: ASTFSRNTEAF

J: TRBJ2-5
length: 13
V: TRBV5-1
CDR3: ASSFSLEMIETQY

J: TRBJ2-7
length: 14
V: TRBV9
CDR3: ASSVEGTALGYEQY

J: TRBJ1-2
length: 12
V: TRBV28
CDR3: ASRYGQGDYGYT

J: TRBJ2-7
length: 13
V: TRBV18
CDR3: ASSPPSLGSGEQY